This TCR beta chain was found in a study of radiotherapy plus CTLA-4 blockade in lung cancer. About this clone itself: The antigen is not known.

Study-wide results and caveats: Expansion in blood of tumor-derived TCR clones was seen after radiotherapy plus ipilimumab. Reported findings show early blood T cell clone dynamics, with interferon-beta, best predicted response.

Some clones are missing from TCRdb's copy, which holds only in-frame ones; the method was immunoSEQ multiplex PCR. The data hold some 67,000 clones, with 70% to 80% observed a single time. It was focal radiation plus CTLA-4 blockade with ipilimumab that patients with chemo-refractory metastatic non-small-cell lung cancer received. The origin of this receptor is a human donor with non-small cell lung cancer whose response to radiotherapy plus ipilimumab could not be evaluated. Some clones in this sample may be carry-over from other donors' samples. The sample consisted of peripheral blood, taken from a patient treated with radiotherapy plus ipilimumab.

The CDR3 nucleotides are TGTGCCAGCAGCTTGATAATGGAGACCCAGTACTTC. Encoded protein: CASSLIMETQYF. The gene calls are TRBV5-6 and TRBJ2-5, with unresolved D. This CDR3 is 12 amino acids long. Trimming removed 1 base from V and 5 bases from J, with 6 bases in between. Germline V gene sequence: CDR1 SGHDT, CDR2 YYEEEE.